These 28 T cell receptor beta chains share one sample of origin, sequenced in a study of cytomegalovirus exposure and HLA in healthy donors. Primers included in the PCR were 60 Vbeta and 13 Jbeta primers. Clones were read by immunoSEQ multiplex PCR, and TCRdb kept only the in-frame ones, dropping some. The profile shows some 56,000 clones, approximately 84% of them singletons. The material sequenced was PBMCs. The receptor source for this set is a man between 50 and 59 years old in good health and CMV-seronegative.

The chain has TRBV9 and TRBJ1-4; D possibly corresponds to TRBD1 (5 bases). Germline assignment: CDR1 SGDLS and CDR2 YYNGEE. V was clipped by 0 bases and J by 8 bases, with 11 bases between them. This CDR3 has 14 amino acids. CDR3 residues: CASSVGPTVEKLFF. CDR3 DNA sequence: TGTGCCAGCAGCGTAGGCCCGACAGTCGAAAAACTGTTTTTT.

This clone has only one observation. This chain links TRBV6-1 with TRBJ1-5; D is unclear. This CDR3 spans 14 amino acids. Germline V lookup: CDR1 MNHNS, CDR2 SASEGT. V lost 4 bases and J lost 2, with 9 bases in between. The CDR3 spells CASSGAGGNQPQHF. The CDR3, as DNA: TGTGCCAGCAGTGGAGCCGGGGGCAATCAGCCCCAGCATTTT.

The rearrangement links TRBV5-6 to TRBJ2-5, with TRBD1 matching 8 bases. Germline V gives CDR1 SGHDT, CDR2 YYEEEE. The CDR3 runs to 13 residues. The junction had 5 bases not matched to a gene; V was cut back by 7 bases and J by 3 bases. The CDR3 nucleotides are TGTGCCAGCGTAGGACAGGGAAAAGAGACCCAGTACTTC. Amino acids: CASVGQGKETQYF. Together with reference TRBV5-6 and TRBJ2-5, the CDR3 gives the full variable domain: DAGVTQSPTHLIKTRGQQVTLRCSPKSGHDTVSWYQQALGQGPQFIFQYYEEEERQRGNFPDRFSGHQFPNYSSELNVNALLLGDSALYLCASVGQGKETQYFGPGTRLLVL.

The V and J genes are TRBV4-2 and TRBJ2-1, with TRBD2 as a possible D gene (6 bases). Per germline, CDR1 LGHNA and CDR2 YNFKEQ. Trimming left V 4 bases short and J 8 bases short, with 21 bases between. This CDR3 contains 16 residues. The CDR3 loop reads CASSRFGWAEGDEQFF. The CDR3 nucleotides read TGTGCCAGCAGCCGTTTCGGTTGGGCGGAGGGAGATGAGCAGTTCTTC.

The chain employs TRBV5-8 and TRBJ2-7, with D uncertain. Germline V gene lookup returns CDR1 SGHTS and CDR2 YDEGEE. This CDR3 is built from 13 residues. The V end was cut by 0 bases, the J end by 1 base, with 5 bases between. DNA for the CDR3: TGTGCCAGCAGCTTGGAACTGTCCTACGAGCAGTACTTC. Translation: CASSLELSYEQYF.

V gene TRBV27 combines with J gene TRBJ1-2; 9 positions match TRBD1. Germline V gene lookup returns CDR1 MNHEY and CDR2 SMNVEV (reference sequence). This CDR3 region has 15 residues. With 2 bases clipped from V and 5 bases from J, the junction kept 6 bases outside the gene matches. CDR3 residues: CASSLRTGAVYGYTF. The DNA for the CDR3 is TGTGCCAGCAGTTTAAGGACAGGGGCTGTTTATGGCTACACCTTC.

In its sample, this clone was seen a few times. Here the CDR3 reads CASRGGRGDTDTQYF. The CDR3 nucleotides are TGTGCCAGCAGGGGTGGGCGGGGGGACACAGATACGCAGTATTTT. The chain recombines TRBV6-6 with TRBJ2-3, with TRBD2 matching 8 bases. CDR3 size: 15 residues. CDR1 is MNHNY and CDR2 is SVGAGI in the germline V gene (reference sequence). The V and J ends lost 6 bases and 2 bases, in that order; junction bases with no gene match: 7.

The chain is built from TRBV12-5 and TRBJ2-7; a weak D match, TRBD2 (5 bases). Looked up from germline, CDR1 is LGHNT and CDR2 is FRNRAP. The CDR3 totals 12 residues. V dropped 2 bases and J dropped 7 bases, with 9 bases sitting between them. DNA of the CDR3: TGTGCTAGTGGTTTGTTACTAGGTGAGCAGTACTTC. Its protein product is CASGLLLGEQYF.

V gene TRBV7-6 combines with J gene TRBJ2-1; TRBD2 matches 8 bases. Germline V CDR1 and CDR2: SGHVS, FNYEAQ. The CDR3 has 15 amino acids. Trimming at V came to 5 bases and at J to 1 base, leaving 4 bases not matched to a gene. The CDR3: CASSLGGASYNEQFF. For the CDR3, the DNA is TGTGCCAGCAGCCTCGGGGGGGCGTCCTACAATGAGCAGTTCTTC. The complete variable domain, with remaining parts taken from reference TRBV7-6 and TRBJ2-1, reads GAGVSQSPRYKVTKRGQDVALRCDPISGHVSLYWYRQALGQGPEFLTYFNYEAQQDKSGLPNDRFSAERPEGSISTLTIQRTEQRDSAMYRCASSLGGASYNEQFFGPGTRLTVL.

V and J are TRBV7-2 and TRBJ2-1, with 7 bases matching TRBD2. Germline V lookup: CDR1 SGHTA, CDR2 FQGNSA. V trimming: 5 bases; J trimming: 7 bases; junction bases outside the gene matches: 8. This CDR3 is built from 14 residues. The CDR3 region has the DNA TGTGCCAGCAGCCTATGGGGGGGGGAGAATGAGCAGTTCTTC. Its translation is CASSLWGGENEQFF. Full variable domain (missing parts from reference TRBV7-2 and TRBJ2-1): GAGVSQSPSNKVTEKGKDVELRCDPISGHTALYWYRQSLGQGLEFLIYFQGNSAPDKSGLPSDRFSAERTGGSVSTLTIQRTQQEDSAVYLCASSLWGGENEQFFGPGTRLTVL.

There are a few counts of this clone. The chain has TRBV13 and TRBJ2-2; 8 positions match TRBD2. The CDR3 has 15 residues. J gave up 7 bases and V 4 bases, and 8 bases lay outside the gene matches. The germline gives CDR1 PRHDT, CDR2 FYEKMQ (reference sequence). CDR3 bases: TGTGCCAGCAGCTGGCGGGGGGCCGGGCACGGGGAGCTGTTTTTT. It specifies CASSWRGAGHGELFF.

V is TRBV28 and J is TRBJ1-5, with D possibly being TRBD1 (6 bases). The germline CDR1 and CDR2 sequences are MDHEN and SYDVKM. V lost 6 bases to trimming and J lost 5 bases, with 11 bases between them. The CDR3 has 13 amino acids. The CDR3 sequence: CASSYRDYQPQHF. The CDR3 bases are TGTGCCAGCAGCTACAGGGATTATCAGCCCCAGCATTTT. Based on the CDR3 plus reference TRBV28 and TRBJ1-5, the full variable domain is DVKVTQSSRYLVKRTGEKVFLECVQDMDHENMFWYRQDPGLGLRLIYFSYDVKMKEKGDIPEGYSVSREKKERFSLILESASTNQTSMYLCASSYRDYQPQHFGDGTRLSIL.

This chain connects TRBV7-2 to TRBJ1-1; tentative D call: TRBD1 (5 bases). The CDR3 has 16 amino acids. From germline, CDR1 is SGHTA and CDR2 FQGNSA. Trimming shortened V by 5 bases and J by 0 bases, and 16 bases separated the two germline ends. The CDR3 sequence: CASSRGAALVNTEAFF. CDR3 nucleotide sequence: TGTGCCAGCAGCCGTGGGGCAGCTCTCGTGAACACTGAAGCTTTCTTT. Full variable domain (missing parts from reference TRBV7-2 and TRBJ1-1): GAGVSQSPSNKVTEKGKDVELRCDPISGHTALYWYRQSLGQGLEFLIYFQGNSAPDKSGLPSDRFSAERTGGSVSTLTIQRTQQEDSAVYLCASSRGAALVNTEAFFGQGTRLTVV.

J is TRBJ2-7 and V is TRBV19; TRBD1 matches 9 bases. J was trimmed by 1 base and V by 4 bases; bases with no gene match: 5. Germline-derived CDR1 and CDR2 are LNHDA and SQIVND (reference sequence). This CDR3 region has 15 residues. The chain's CDR3 is CASSRGQGKSYEQYF. As DNA, the CDR3 is TGTGCCAGTAGTAGAGGACAGGGGAAATCCTACGAGCAGTACTTC.

The rearrangement links TRBV7-6 to TRBJ2-2; TRBD2 agrees at 9 bases. Germline loops: CDR1 SGHVS, CDR2 FNYEAQ. This CDR3 contains 18 residues. The junction had 6 bases not matched to a gene; V was cut back by 1 base and J by 0 bases. The CDR3 reads CASSLVSAGGPNTGELFF. In DNA form, the CDR3 reads TGTGCCAGCAGCTTAGTCTCAGCGGGGGGTCCGAACACCGGGGAGCTGTTTTTT.

CDR3 sequence (DNA): TGCAGCGTTGAACAGGGGGCGGTCGAGCAGTACTTC. Protein: CSVEQGAVEQYF. This chain uses TRBV29-1 with TRBJ2-7, with 8 positions matching TRBD1. Unmatched junction bases numbered 3, after V lost 2 bases and J lost 6 bases. The germline V gene encodes CDR1 SQVTM and CDR2 ANQGSEA. This CDR3 has 12 amino acids.

Only one count was recorded for this clone. This chain uses TRBV28 with TRBJ1-1; a weak D match, TRBD1 (5 bases). V dropped 4 bases and J dropped 4 bases, with 7 bases sitting between them. Germline CDR1 and CDR2: MDHEN and SYDVKM. This CDR3 is 12 amino acids long. CDR3 loop: CASSSGITEAFF. For the CDR3, the DNA is TGTGCCAGCAGTTCAGGGATCACTGAAGCTTTCTTT.

V and J are TRBV19 and TRBJ2-7; D is perhaps TRBD2 (5 bases). V lost 9 bases and J lost 4, with 7 bases in between. The length of the CDR3 is 10 residues. Germline V gene data show CDR1 as LNHDA and CDR2 as SQIVND (reference sequence). The CDR3 region is CASGGYEQYF. The CDR3 coding sequence is TGTGCCAGCGGCGGGTACGAGCAGTACTTC.

This chain joins TRBV15 and TRBJ2-1; 7 positions match TRBD2. CDR3 length equals 14 residues. Per germline, CDR1 LNHNV and CDR2 YYDKDF (reference sequence). The junction had 8 bases not matched to a gene; V was cut back by 0 bases and J by 12 bases. The CDR3, as DNA: TGTGCCACCAGCAGAGATCGAGCGGGGCACCGGCAGTTCTTC. Protein product: CATSRDRAGHRQFF.

The rearrangement joins TRBV10-3 to TRBJ1-6; TRBD1 matches at 8 bases. CDR1 is ENHRY and CDR2 is SYGVKD in the germline V gene. The V segment lost 10 bases and the J segment 7 bases; nucleotides outside the gene matches: 6. This CDR3 has 13 residues. CDR3 in DNA: TGTGCCACCGGACAGGGTCAGAATTCACCCCTCCACTTT. This gives the protein CATGQGQNSPLHF.

V gene TRBV5-3 combines with J gene TRBJ1-3, with D hard to call. TRBV5-3 counts as an open reading frame of uncertain function. This CDR3 is 13 amino acids long. V was cut by 7 bases and J by 1 base, with 9 bases left in between. Here the CDR3 reads CARGPGSGNTIYF. The CDR3 DNA reads as TGTGCCAGAGGCCCGGGGTCTGGAAACACCATATATTTT.

This sequence joins TRBV5-1 and TRBJ2-3; TRBD2 agrees at 12 bases. In germline, CDR1 is SGHRS, CDR2 YFSETQ. This CDR3 region has 16 residues. J gave up 5 bases and V 4 bases, and 8 bases lay outside the gene matches. The CDR3 reads CASSIGLAGRLDTQYF. The CDR3 nucleotides are TGCGCCAGCAGCATAGGACTAGCGGGGAGGTTAGATACGCAGTATTTT. Together with reference TRBV5-1 and TRBJ2-3, the CDR3 gives the full variable domain: KAGVTQTPRYLIKTRGQQVTLSCSPISGHRSVSWYQQTPGQGLQFLFEYFSETQRNKGNFPGRFSGRQFSNSRSEMNVSTLELGDSALYLCASSIGLAGRLDTQYFGPGTRLTVL.

This chain uses TRBV7-9 with TRBJ2-5; weak D call: TRBD1 (5 bases). This CDR3 contains 15 residues. Germline V gene lookup returns CDR1 SEHNR and CDR2 FQNEAQ (reference sequence). V dropped 1 base and J dropped 3 bases, with 12 bases sitting between them. The CDR3 bases are TGTGCCAGCAGCTTAGTGGGGCAGGCGAAAGAGACCCAGTACTTC. As protein: CASSLVGQAKETQYF. The full variable domain, completed using reference TRBV7-9 and TRBJ2-5, is DTGVSQNPRHKITKRGQNVTFRCDPISEHNRLYWYRQTLGQGPEFLTYFQNEAQLEKSRLLSDRFSAERPKGSFSTLEIQRTEQGDSAMYLCASSLVGQAKETQYFGPGTRLLVL.

This clone was detected only a few times. This chain joins TRBV28 and TRBJ1-4; 7 bases map to TRBD1. The junction had 7 bases not matched to a gene; V was cut back by 7 bases and J by 8 bases. Germline CDR1 reads MDHEN; CDR2 reads SYDVKM. The CDR3 totals 13 residues. As DNA, the CDR3 is TGTGCCAGCATTAAGGGGGCGAGAGAAAAACTGTTTTTT. Its translation is CASIKGAREKLFF. Full variable domain (missing parts from reference TRBV28 and TRBJ1-4): DVKVTQSSRYLVKRTGEKVFLECVQDMDHENMFWYRQDPGLGLRLIYFSYDVKMKEKGDIPEGYSVSREKKERFSLILESASTNQTSMYLCASIKGAREKLFFGSGTQLSVL.

The genes are TRBV2 and TRBJ1-2; tentative D call: TRBD1 (6 bases). The germline gives CDR1 SNHLY, CDR2 FYNNEI. The CDR3 runs to 14 residues. V was cut by 2 bases and J by 4 bases, with 11 bases left in between. CDR3 in amino acids: CASSESGAVYGYTF. DNA for the CDR3: TGTGCCAGCAGTGAATCAGGGGCGGTCTATGGCTACACCTTC.

The chain has TRBV7-9 and TRBJ1-3; the D is unclear. V was pared by 0 bases and J by 3 bases, with 6 bases between. The CDR3 runs 14 residues. Per the germline V gene, CDR1 is SEHNR and CDR2 is FQNEAQ (reference sequence). The CDR3 protein is CASSLAGSGNTIYF. The CDR3 DNA is TGTGCCAGCAGCTTAGCGGGCAGTGGAAACACCATATATTTT.

The chain uses TRBV27 and TRBJ1-4; D gene uncertain. The CDR3 spans 14 residues. The germline CDR1 and CDR2 sequences are MNHEY and SMNVEV (reference sequence). V gave up 5 bases and J gave up 5 bases, with 12 bases separating them. The CDR3 nucleotides are TGTGCCAGCAGTCGAACGTGGCCGAATGAAAAACTGTTTTTT. Translated, it gives CASSRTWPNEKLFF.

V gene TRBV7-9 combines with J gene TRBJ1-4, with D unresolved. The V end was cut by 6 bases, the J end by 8 bases, with 10 bases between. CDR3 length: 12 residues. CDR1 and CDR2 (germline): SEHNR, FQNEAQ (reference sequence). This CDR3 is CASSLLSEKLFF. In DNA form, the CDR3 reads TGTGCCAGCAGTCTGCTTAGCGAAAAACTGTTTTTT.